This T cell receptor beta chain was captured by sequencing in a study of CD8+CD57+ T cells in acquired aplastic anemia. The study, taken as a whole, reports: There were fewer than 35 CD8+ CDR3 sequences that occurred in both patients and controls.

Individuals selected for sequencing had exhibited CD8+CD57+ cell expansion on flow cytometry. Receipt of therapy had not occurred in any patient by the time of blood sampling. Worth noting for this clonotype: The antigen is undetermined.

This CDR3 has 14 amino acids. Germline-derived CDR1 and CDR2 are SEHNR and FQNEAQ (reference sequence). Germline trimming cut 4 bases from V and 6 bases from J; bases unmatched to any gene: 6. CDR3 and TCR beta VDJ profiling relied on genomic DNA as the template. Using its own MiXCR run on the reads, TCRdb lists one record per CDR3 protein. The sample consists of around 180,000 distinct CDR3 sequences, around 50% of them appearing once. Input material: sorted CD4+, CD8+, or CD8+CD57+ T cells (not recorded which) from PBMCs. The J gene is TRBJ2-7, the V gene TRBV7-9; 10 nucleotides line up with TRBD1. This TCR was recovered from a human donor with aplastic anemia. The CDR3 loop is CASSSRQGAVEQYF. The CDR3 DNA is TGTGCCAGCAGCTCCCGACAGGGGGCTGTCGAGCAGTACTTC. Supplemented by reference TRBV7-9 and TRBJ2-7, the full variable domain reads DTGVSQNPRHKITKRGQNVTFRCDPISEHNRLYWYRQTLGQGPEFLTYFQNEAQLEKSRLLSDRFSAERPKGSFSTLEIQRTEQGDSAMYLCASSSRQGAVEQYFGPGTRLTVT.